This TCR beta chain is from a study of OX40 agonist ivuxolimab in advanced cancers. Patients were ruled out by autoimmune disease history or systemic immunosuppression. Note on this clone: The target antigen is unknown.

Trimming took 1 base from V and 4 from J, leaving 11 bases between them. This CDR3 region has 15 residues. Germline CDR1 and CDR2: LNHNV and YYDKDF (reference sequence). The repertoire was sequenced with immunoSEQ multiplex PCR; TCRdb's copy has only in-frame clones and lacks some. The repertoire holds 75,000 to 80,000 clones, with approximately 86% as singletons. Overall study results and limits: Researchers report that CD8+ T cells had, on average, more expanded clones than CD4+.

This sequence joins TRBV15 and TRBJ1-3; D gene ambiguous. The clonotype comes from an adult with an advanced solid tumor such as melanoma, head and neck, liver or kidney cancer. This specimen was CD4+ or CD8+ T cells sorted from blood, taken in a trial of the OX40 agonist ivuxolimab. CDR3 DNA sequence: TGTGCCACCAGCAGAGGCATGAATGGGGGAAACACCATATATTTT. Its translation is CATSRGMNGGNTIYF.